Listed here are 18 T cell receptor beta chains from one sample, sequenced in a study of blood T cells in healthy people across ages. Alongside a J-beta primer mix, a sample-barcoded 5' primer served in a second PCR lasting about 7 to 11 cycles. TCRdb re-called the 5' RACE reads through MiXCR, storing one row per CDR3 protein. The sample has some 710,000 distinct CDR3 sequences, around half seen once. The sample was blood. The receptors stem from an elderly man in good health.

The rearrangement uses TRBV12-3 or TRBV12-4 and TRBJ2-1; 7 bases fit TRBD2. J was trimmed by 6 bases and V by 6 bases; bases with no gene match: 11. The CDR3 spans 15 residues. CDR3 DNA sequence: TGTGCCAGCAGACCCGAAGGGAGGGTTGGCAATGAGCAGTTCTTC. It translates to CASRPEGRVGNEQFF.

The sample holds one count of this clonotype. This sequence joins TRBV7-2 and TRBJ2-7, with TRBD1 matching over 10 bases. CDR1 and CDR2 (germline): SGHTA, FQGNSA. V shed 7 bases, J shed 6 bases, and the junction held 9 bases outside the gene matches. This CDR3 comprises 14 residues. As DNA, the CDR3 is TGTGCCAGCATCGGGGACAGGGGAATAGGCGAGCAGTACTTC. Translating it yields CASIGDRGIGEQYF.

This clonotype came up once. The chain uses TRBV5-1 and TRBJ1-1, with D possibly being TRBD1 (6 bases). CDR3 length equals 13 residues. With 7 bases removed from V and 2 bases from J, the gap between germline ends came to 12 bases. Per germline, CDR1 SGHRS and CDR2 YFSETQ. The CDR3 is CASGAQGNTEAFF. Here the CDR3 DNA reads TGCGCCAGCGGCGCACAGGGAAACACTGAAGCTTTCTTT.

The chain employs TRBV28 and TRBJ1-1; perhaps TRBD1 as D (6 bases). The germline CDR1 and CDR2 sequences are MDHEN and SYDVKM. The CDR3 is made up of 16 amino acids. V dropped 6 bases and J dropped 3 bases, with 20 bases sitting between them. CDR3 coding DNA: TGTGCCAGCAGCCTCGGGGGCGCCTCACGGTACACTGAAGCTTTCTTT. Translation: CASSLGGASRYTEAFF.

This clonotype has just a few counts. This may arise from a read error, as a much more abundant clone is one base away. The V gene is TRBV11-3, the J gene TRBJ2-3; weak D call: TRBD2 (5 bases). Germline loops: CDR1 SGHNT, CDR2 YENEEA. The CDR3 totals 14 residues. The CDR3 sequence: CASSVSGFTDTQCF. CDR3 coding DNA: TGTGCCAGCAGCGTAAGCGGATTCACAGATACGCAGTGTTTT.

Only a few counts were recorded for this clonotype. The chain combines TRBV4-2 with TRBJ1-5; D is ambiguous. The V and J ends lost 4 bases and 1 base respectively, with 11 bases between them. CDR3 size: 15 residues. CDR1 and CDR2 from the germline V gene are LGHNA and YNFKEQ. The CDR3: CASSLEMQSNQPQHF. CDR3 nucleotides: TGTGCCAGCAGCCTGGAGATGCAGAGCAATCAGCCCCAGCATTTT.

The V and J genes are TRBV7-3 and TRBJ2-6, with D perhaps matching TRBD1 (6 bases). Germline V gene data show CDR1 as SGHTA and CDR2 as FQGTGA. Trimming took 3 bases from V and 0 from J, leaving 9 bases between them. The CDR3 length is 16 residues. The CDR3 DNA reads as TGTGCCAGCAGCTTCCCAGGGGTCTCTGGGGCCAACGTCCTGACTTTC. Encoded protein: CASSFPGVSGANVLTF.

In this sample, this clonotype turned up once. The chain recombines TRBV28 with TRBJ2-1, with TRBD2 identical over 7 bases. From germline, CDR1 is MDHEN and CDR2 SYDVKM. This CDR3 is built from 15 residues. V was pared by 5 bases and J by 12 bases, with 16 bases of the junction left unmatched. The CDR3 DNA sequence: TGTGCCAGCAGTCCTTCCACGGCGGGGGTCCTAGGGCAGTTCTTC. Its protein is CASSPSTAGVLGQFF. The whole variable domain, remainder taken from reference TRBV28 and TRBJ2-1, is DVKVTQSSRYLVKRTGEKVFLECVQDMDHENMFWYRQDPGLGLRLIYFSYDVKMKEKGDIPEGYSVSREKKERFSLILESASTNQTSMYLCASSPSTAGVLGQFFGPGTRLTVL.

This clonotype was detected many times. The rearrangement uses TRBV9 and TRBJ2-7; D not certain. Germline-derived CDR1 and CDR2 are SGDLS and YYNGEE. This CDR3 region has 13 residues. V was pared by 0 bases and J by 3 bases, with 7 bases between. Here the CDR3 DNA reads TGTGCCAGCAGCGTAGGTACCAGCTACGAGCAGTACTTC. Translating gives CASSVGTSYEQYF. The complete variable domain, with remaining parts taken from reference TRBV9 and TRBJ2-7, reads DSGVTQTPKHLITATGQRVTLRCSPRSGDLSVYWYQQSLDQGLQFLIQYYNGEERAKGNILERFSAQQFPDLHSELNLSSLELGDSALYFCASSVGTSYEQYFGPGTRLTVT.

The chain couples TRBV6-4 to TRBJ1-2; TRBD1 might be the D (5 bases). The CDR3 is 14 amino acids. V lost 0 bases, J lost 6 bases, and 11 bases lay in between. CDR1 MRHNA and CDR2 SNTAGT come from the germline V gene. CDR3 loop: CASSDSQGTNGYTF. The CDR3 coding sequence is TGTGCCAGCAGTGACTCCCAGGGAACAAATGGCTACACCTTC.

The chain couples TRBV5-1 to TRBJ2-7, with TRBD1 as a possible D gene (5 bases). Trimming left V 4 bases short and J 12 bases short, with 17 bases between. The germline V gene has CDR1 SGHRS and CDR2 YFSETQ. This CDR3 is 12 amino acids long. The CDR3 DNA reads as TGCGCCAGCAGCACTGCAGGGCCCGATCCGTACTTC. As protein: CASSTAGPDPYF.

This clonotype was detected only a few times. The chain recombines TRBV7-2 with TRBJ2-5; D may be TRBD1 (5 bases). The CDR3 covers 17 residues. With 2 bases removed from V and 1 base from J, the gap between germline ends came to 17 bases. Germline values: CDR1 SGHTA, CDR2 FQGNSA. CDR3 bases: TGTGCCAGCAGCTTATTTGCAGGGTCCCTCGGCCAAGAGACCCAGTACTTC. It yields the protein CASSLFAGSLGQETQYF. Looking up the rest from reference TRBV7-2 and TRBJ2-5 gives the full variable domain: GAGVSQSPSNKVTEKGKDVELRCDPISGHTALYWYRQSLGQGLEFLIYFQGNSAPDKSGLPSDRFSAERTGGSVSTLTIQRTQQEDSAVYLCASSLFAGSLGQETQYFGPGTRLLVL.

The rearrangement uses TRBV28 and TRBJ2-6, with D possibly being TRBD1 (6 bases). CDR1 and CDR2 (germline): MDHEN, SYDVKM. Trimming removed 5 bases from V and 2 bases from J, with 13 bases in between. The CDR3 covers 16 residues. The CDR3 here is CASSVNTGPGANVLTF. As DNA, the CDR3 is TGTGCCAGCAGTGTGAATACAGGGCCTGGGGCCAACGTCCTGACTTTC.

This chain uses TRBV20-1 with TRBJ2-7; a weak D match, TRBD2 (6 bases). The CDR3 runs 16 residues. The germline V and J ends were trimmed by 0 bases and 0 bases, with 15 bases remaining between them. Germline assignment: CDR1 DFQATT and CDR2 SNEGSKA (reference sequence). For the CDR3, the DNA is TGCAGTGCTAGAGATCCTAATGGGGGACTCTCCTACGAGCAGTACTTC. It translates to CSARDPNGGLSYEQYF.

This clonotype showed up just a few times. The chain joins TRBV7-8 to TRBJ2-7; 12 nucleotides agree with TRBD2. V was clipped by 6 bases and J by 2 bases; unmatched bases: 8. The CDR3 is 16 residues long. CDR1 SGHVS and CDR2 FQNEAQ come from the germline V gene. CDR3 loop: CASSVRGLAGPYEQYF. The CDR3 DNA reads as TGTGCCAGCAGTGTAAGGGGACTAGCGGGCCCCTACGAGCAGTACTTC.

This clonotype came up a few times. The V call is TRBV18, the J call TRBJ2-3; 7 bases map to TRBD1. This CDR3 comprises 15 residues. With V trimmed by 6 bases and J by 5 bases, 11 bases remained unmatched. Germline V gene sequence: CDR1 KGHSH, CDR2 LQKENI. CDR3 coding DNA: TGTGCCAGCTCCCCTTTTCGAGGGGGCGAAGATACGCAGTATTTT. This encodes CASSPFRGGEDTQYF.

This clonotype was observed a handful of times. The genes are TRBV5-4 and TRBJ2-3; D is perhaps TRBD1 (7 bases). The CDR3 loop spans 14 amino acids. Germline V gene lookup returns CDR1 SGHNT and CDR2 YYREEE (reference sequence). Trimming cost V 7 bases and J 3 bases, with 15 bases left between them. The CDR3 is CASHDREVTDTQYF. For the CDR3, the DNA is TGTGCCAGCCACGACAGGGAGGTAACAGATACGCAGTATTTT.

This clonotype was seen only a few times. This chain uses TRBV18 with TRBJ1-5, with TRBD1 identical over 9 bases. The germline gives CDR1 KGHSH, CDR2 LQKENI. V dropped 5 bases and J dropped 5; count of bases not matched to a gene: 7. The CDR3 sequence is 15 residues long. Here the CDR3 DNA reads TGTGCCAGCTCAGCTACAGACAGGGGGGATCAGCCCCAGCATTTT. It codes for CASSATDRGDQPQHF.